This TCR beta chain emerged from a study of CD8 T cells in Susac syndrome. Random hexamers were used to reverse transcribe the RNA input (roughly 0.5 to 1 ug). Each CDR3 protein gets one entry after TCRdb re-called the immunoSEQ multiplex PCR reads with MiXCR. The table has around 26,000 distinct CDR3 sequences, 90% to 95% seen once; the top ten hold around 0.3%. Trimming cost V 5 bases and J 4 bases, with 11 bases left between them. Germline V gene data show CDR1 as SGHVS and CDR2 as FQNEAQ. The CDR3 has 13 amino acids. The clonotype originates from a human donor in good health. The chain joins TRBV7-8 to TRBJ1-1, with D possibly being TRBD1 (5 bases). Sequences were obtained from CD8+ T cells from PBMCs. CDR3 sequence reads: CASSVQVVTEAFF. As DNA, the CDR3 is TGTGCCAGCAGCGTACAGGTCGTCACTGAAGCTTTCTTT.